These 20 T cell receptor beta chains were sequenced from one sample in a study of human T cells and chemical hapten exposure. Time point in this sample: healthy volunteer bleed at 6 weeks. RNA extraction used unfractionated whole blood as the source of total RNA. TCRdb re-called the RACE reads with MiXCR, one entry per CDR3 protein. Of approximately 84,000 distinct CDR3 sequences listed, over 8.5% are singletons. What was sequenced was whole blood. The receptor source for this set is a male donor in good health. Some clones in this sample may be carry-over from other donors' samples.

This clonotype turned up a few times. The CDR3 here is CSAAQGAAYEQYF. The CDR3 DNA reads as TGCAGTGCCGCGCAGGGGGCCGCCTACGAGCAGTACTTC. This rearrangement joins TRBV20-1 to TRBJ2-7; 8 bases are shared with TRBD1. CDR3 length: 13 residues. Germline V lookup: CDR1 DFQATT, CDR2 SNEGSKA (reference sequence). J gave up 2 bases and V 6 bases, and 6 bases lay outside the gene matches.

The rearrangement joins TRBV6-2 or TRBV6-3 to TRBJ1-6; unclear D gene. Germline CDR1 is MNHEY and CDR2 is SVGEGT. CDR3 length: 13 residues. With 7 bases removed from V and 7 bases from J, the gap between germline ends came to 11 bases. The CDR3 DNA reads as TGTGCCAGCACCGGAGCTGCAAATTCACCCCTCCACTTT. Protein sequence: CASTGAANSPLHF.

This clonotype has only a few counts. The chain recombines TRBV20-1 with TRBJ2-7, with 7 positions matching TRBD2. Trimming took 6 bases from V and 7 from J; bases not matched to a gene: 12. Germline-derived CDR1 and CDR2 are DFQATT and SNEGSKA (reference sequence). The CDR3 covers 13 residues. DNA of the CDR3: TGCAGTGCCCCTGGGGAGGGGCAGAGGGAGCAGTACTTC. Translating it yields CSAPGEGQREQYF.

The rearrangement joins TRBV29-1 to TRBJ2-3; D is uncertain. V was pared by 4 bases and J by 4 bases, with 12 bases between. Germline assignment: CDR1 SQVTM and CDR2 ANQGSEA. This CDR3 spans 13 amino acids. This CDR3 reads CSVVGVNADTQYF. The CDR3 nucleotides are TGCAGCGTTGTTGGGGTAAACGCAGATACGCAGTATTTT.

The genes are TRBV18 and TRBJ2-2, with 7 bases that match TRBD2. CDR1 KGHSH and CDR2 LQKENI come from the germline V gene. The V and J ends lost 4 bases and 4 bases, in that order; junction bases with no gene match: 6. The CDR3 loop spans 15 amino acids. The CDR3 DNA reads TGTGCCAGCTCACGCTCCGGGACTACCACCGGGGAGCTGTTTTTT. Its translation is CASSRSGTTTGELFF.

The J gene is TRBJ2-5, the V gene TRBV10-3; no clear D gene. V lost 8 bases and J 4 bases, leaving 14 bases between the germline ends. The CDR3 spans 13 residues. The germline gives CDR1 ENHRY, CDR2 SYGVKD. The CDR3 region has the DNA TGTGCCATCCGTAGGCGAGACGGAGAGACCCAGTACTTC. Its protein product is CAIRRRDGETQYF.

The chain joins TRBV20-1 to TRBJ2-3; TRBD2 matches at 9 bases. Germline-derived CDR1 and CDR2 are DFQATT and SNEGSKA (reference sequence). CDR3 length equals 16 residues. Trimming took 5 bases from V and 4 from J; bases not matched to a gene: 13. Written as DNA, the CDR3 is TGCAGTGCTGCCCCGGGGTGGCGGGAGGGCGCAGATACGCAGTATTTT. Its protein is CSAAPGWREGADTQYF.

At least ten counts were recorded for this clonotype. This chain uses TRBV7-2 with TRBJ1-4, with 9 bases lining up with TRBD1. This CDR3 contains 15 residues. From germline, CDR1 is SGHTA and CDR2 FQGNSA. Trimming cost V 3 bases and J 7 bases; bases outside gene matches: 6. As DNA, the CDR3 is TGTGCCAGCAGCTTTCCGGGACAGGGTAGTGAAAAACTGTTTTTT. Translated: CASSFPGQGSEKLFF.

This clonotype is a singleton in its sample. This chain links TRBV12-3 or TRBV12-4 with TRBJ2-1; the D is unclear. Trimming took 6 bases from V and 0 from J, leaving 18 bases between them. The CDR3 is made up of 17 amino acids. This CDR3 is CASSPRVTVSSYNEQFF. CDR3 in DNA: TGTGCCAGCAGCCCTAGGGTAACTGTAAGCTCCTACAATGAGCAGTTCTTC.

Only a few counts were recorded for this clonotype. This sequence joins TRBV15 and TRBJ1-5; D is undetermined. This CDR3 comprises 15 residues. Germline lookup yields CDR1 LNHNV and CDR2 YYDKDF (reference sequence). Trimming removed 0 bases from V and 6 bases from J, with 12 bases in between. In DNA form, the CDR3 reads TGTGCCACCAGCAGAGAACTGGGGATCGGTCAGCCCCAGCATTTT. It codes for CATSRELGIGQPQHF.

In this sample, this clonotype turned up a few times. V and J are TRBV15 and TRBJ1-2; TRBD1 might be the D (6 bases). V lost 3 bases and J 3 bases, leaving 11 bases between the germline ends. The CDR3 consists of 14 residues. The V gene's germline CDR1 is LNHNV and CDR2 YYDKDF (reference sequence). The CDR3 here is CATSSGQTYYGYTF. DNA for the CDR3: TGTGCCACCAGCAGCGGACAGACCTACTATGGCTACACCTTC. Together with reference TRBV15 and TRBJ1-2, the CDR3 gives the full variable domain: DAMVIQNPRYQVTQFGKPVTLSCSQTLNHNVMYWYQQKSSQAPKLLFHYYDKDFNNEADTPDNFQSRRPNTSFCFLDIRSPGLGDTAMYLCATSSGQTYYGYTFGSGTRLTVV.

This clonotype showed up many times. The CDR3 nucleotides read TGTGCCAGCAGTGAGGACGGACCTTCTGGGGCCAACGTCCTGACTTTC. Protein product: CASSEDGPSGANVLTF. This sequence joins TRBV6-4 and TRBJ2-6; D not resolved. Per the germline V gene, CDR1 is MRHNA and CDR2 is SNTAGT. Trimming shortened V by 3 bases and J by 1 base, and 10 bases separated the two germline ends. This CDR3 region has 16 residues.

This clonotype was picked up a small number of times. The chain combines TRBV7-9 with TRBJ2-7, with 7 bases matching TRBD2. The CDR3 runs 16 residues. Trimming cost V 5 bases and J 5 bases; bases outside gene matches: 15. Germline lookup yields CDR1 SEHNR and CDR2 FQNEAQ (reference sequence). The CDR3 region is CASSPGGPDILNEQYF. As DNA, the CDR3 is TGTGCCAGCAGCCCGGGAGGCCCGGACATTTTAAACGAGCAGTACTTC.

This clonotype was detected ten times or more. The rearrangement links TRBV11-2 to TRBJ1-1; weak D call: TRBD1 (6 bases). Looked up from germline, CDR1 is SGHAT and CDR2 is FQNNGV. The CDR3 totals 14 residues. The ends were cut back, 2 bases at V and 8 bases at J, with 15 bases in the middle. The chain's CDR3 is CASSLTGLDAEAFF. The CDR3 DNA is TGTGCCAGCAGCTTAACAGGGCTGGATGCCGAAGCTTTCTTT.

In its sample, this clonotype was seen a few times. V and J are TRBV27 and TRBJ2-7; the D is unclear. V was shortened by 0 bases and J by 2 bases, with 11 bases between the two germline ends. The CDR3 loop spans 15 amino acids. Germline V CDR1 and CDR2: MNHEY, SMNVEV (reference sequence). The CDR3 spells CASSLSYSPPYEQYF. The CDR3 region has the DNA TGTGCCAGCAGTTTATCCTACAGTCCACCCTACGAGCAGTACTTC.

This clonotype was counted only a few times. This rearrangement joins TRBV6-5 to TRBJ2-7, with D possibly matching TRBD1 (7 bases). Per the germline V gene, CDR1 is MNHEY and CDR2 is SVGAGI. Trimming stripped 0 bases from V and 2 bases from J, with 11 bases between. CDR3 length: 15 amino acids. The CDR3 loop reads CASSYSAGGPYEQYF. The CDR3 DNA reads TGTGCCAGCAGTTACTCGGCAGGGGGGCCCTACGAGCAGTACTTC.

This clonotype was seen a few times. The chain has TRBV18 and TRBJ1-1, with TRBD1 as a possible D gene (5 bases). The ends were cut back, 5 bases at V and 3 bases at J, with 16 bases in the middle. The CDR3 spans 15 residues. Germline V gene sequence: CDR1 KGHSH, CDR2 LQKENI. CDR3 amino acids: CASSARQFTYTEAFF. The CDR3 DNA reads as TGTGCCAGCTCAGCGAGACAGTTTACCTACACTGAAGCTTTCTTT.

Ten or more counts support this clonotype. The rearrangement uses TRBV5-6 and TRBJ1-1; 7 bases are shared with TRBD1. The CDR3 has 17 amino acids. Germline CDR1 and CDR2: SGHDT and YYEEEE. V gave up 4 bases and J gave up 0 bases; unmatched junction bases: 12. In nucleotides, the CDR3 is TGTGCCAGCAGCCCAAGACAGGGCGGTTTTATGAACACTGAAGCTTTCTTT. Translating it yields CASSPRQGGFMNTEAFF.

This clonotype was observed a few times. The chain couples TRBV14 to TRBJ2-6; no clear D. The V end was cut by 4 bases, the J end by 2 bases, with 9 bases between. This CDR3 region has 15 residues. Germline CDR1 and CDR2: SGHDN and FVKESK. Written as DNA, the CDR3 is TGTGCCAGCAGCCTACTCCTCCCTGGGGCCAACGTCCTGACTTTC. Its translation is CASSLLLPGANVLTF.

The chain uses TRBV6-5 and TRBJ2-7, with D perhaps matching TRBD2 (7 bases). The CDR3 consists of 14 residues. V was cut by 2 bases and J by 6 bases, with 14 bases left in between. Germline CDR1 MNHEY, CDR2 SVGAGI. CDR3 in amino acids: CASSYRGGGGEQYF. The CDR3, as DNA: TGTGCCAGCAGTTACAGGGGAGGGGGAGGCGAGCAGTACTTC.